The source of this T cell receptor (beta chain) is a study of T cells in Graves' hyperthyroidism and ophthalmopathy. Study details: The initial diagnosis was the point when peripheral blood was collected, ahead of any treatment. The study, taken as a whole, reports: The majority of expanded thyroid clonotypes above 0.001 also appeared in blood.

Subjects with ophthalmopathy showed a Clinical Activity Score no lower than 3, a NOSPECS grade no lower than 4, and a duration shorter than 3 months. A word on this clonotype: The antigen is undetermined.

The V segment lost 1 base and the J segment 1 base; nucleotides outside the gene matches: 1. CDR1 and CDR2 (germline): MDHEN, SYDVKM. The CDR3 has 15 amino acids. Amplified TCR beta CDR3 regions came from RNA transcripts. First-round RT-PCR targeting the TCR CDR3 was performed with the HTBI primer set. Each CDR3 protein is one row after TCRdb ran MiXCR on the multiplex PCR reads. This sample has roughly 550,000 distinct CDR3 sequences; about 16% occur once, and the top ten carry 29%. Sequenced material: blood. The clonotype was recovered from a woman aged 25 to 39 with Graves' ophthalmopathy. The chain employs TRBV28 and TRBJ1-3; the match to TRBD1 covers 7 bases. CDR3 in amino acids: CASSLLTGSGNTIYF. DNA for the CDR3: TGTGCCAGCAGTTTATTGACAGGGTCTGGAAACACCATATATTTT.